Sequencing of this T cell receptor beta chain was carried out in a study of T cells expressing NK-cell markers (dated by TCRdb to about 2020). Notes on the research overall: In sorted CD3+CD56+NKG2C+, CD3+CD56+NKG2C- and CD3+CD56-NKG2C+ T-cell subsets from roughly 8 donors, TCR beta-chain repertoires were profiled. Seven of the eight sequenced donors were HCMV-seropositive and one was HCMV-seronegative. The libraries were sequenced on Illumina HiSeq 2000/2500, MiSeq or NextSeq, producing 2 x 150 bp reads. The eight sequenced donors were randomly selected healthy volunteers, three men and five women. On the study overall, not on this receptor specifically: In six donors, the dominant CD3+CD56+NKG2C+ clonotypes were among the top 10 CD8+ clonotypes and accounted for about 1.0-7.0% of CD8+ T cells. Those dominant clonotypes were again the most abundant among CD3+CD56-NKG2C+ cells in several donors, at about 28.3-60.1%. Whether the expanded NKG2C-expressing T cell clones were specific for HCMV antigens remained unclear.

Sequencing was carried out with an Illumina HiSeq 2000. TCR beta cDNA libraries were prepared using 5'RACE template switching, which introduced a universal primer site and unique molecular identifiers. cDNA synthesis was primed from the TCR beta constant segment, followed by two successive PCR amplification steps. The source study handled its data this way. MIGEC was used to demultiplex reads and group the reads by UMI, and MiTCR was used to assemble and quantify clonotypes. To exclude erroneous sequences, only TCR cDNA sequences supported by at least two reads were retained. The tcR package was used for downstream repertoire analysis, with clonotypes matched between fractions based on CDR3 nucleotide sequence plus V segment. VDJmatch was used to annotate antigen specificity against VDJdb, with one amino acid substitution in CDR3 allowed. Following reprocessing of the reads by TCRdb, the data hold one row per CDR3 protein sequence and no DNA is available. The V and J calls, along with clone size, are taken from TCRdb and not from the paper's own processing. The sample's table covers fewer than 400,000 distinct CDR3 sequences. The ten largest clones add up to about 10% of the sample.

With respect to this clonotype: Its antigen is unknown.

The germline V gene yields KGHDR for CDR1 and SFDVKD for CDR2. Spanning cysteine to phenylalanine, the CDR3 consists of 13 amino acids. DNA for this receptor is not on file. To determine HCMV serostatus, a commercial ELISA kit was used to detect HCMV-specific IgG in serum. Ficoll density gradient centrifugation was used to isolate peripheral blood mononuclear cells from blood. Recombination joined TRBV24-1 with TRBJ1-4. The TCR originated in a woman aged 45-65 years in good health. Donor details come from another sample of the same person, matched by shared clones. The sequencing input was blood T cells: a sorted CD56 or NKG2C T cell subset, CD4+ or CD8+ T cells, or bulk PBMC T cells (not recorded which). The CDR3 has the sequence CATSGGRNEKLFF.